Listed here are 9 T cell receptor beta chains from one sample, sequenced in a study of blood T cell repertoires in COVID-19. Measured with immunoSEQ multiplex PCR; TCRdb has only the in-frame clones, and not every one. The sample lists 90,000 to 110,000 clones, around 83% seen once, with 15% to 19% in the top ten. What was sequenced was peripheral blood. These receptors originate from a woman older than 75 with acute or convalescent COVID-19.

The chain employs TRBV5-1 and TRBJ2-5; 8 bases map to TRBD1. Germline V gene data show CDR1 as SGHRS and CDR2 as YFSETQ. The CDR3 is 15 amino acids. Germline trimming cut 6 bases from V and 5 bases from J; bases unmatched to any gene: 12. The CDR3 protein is CASKVALQGGETQYF. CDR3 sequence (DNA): TGCGCCAGCAAGGTGGCCTTACAGGGGGGTGAGACCCAGTACTTC. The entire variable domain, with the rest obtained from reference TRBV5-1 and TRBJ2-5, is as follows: KAGVTQTPRYLIKTRGQQVTLSCSPISGHRSVSWYQQTPGQGLQFLFEYFSETQRNKGNFPGRFSGRQFSNSRSEMNVSTLELGDSALYLCASKVALQGGETQYFGPGTRLLVL.

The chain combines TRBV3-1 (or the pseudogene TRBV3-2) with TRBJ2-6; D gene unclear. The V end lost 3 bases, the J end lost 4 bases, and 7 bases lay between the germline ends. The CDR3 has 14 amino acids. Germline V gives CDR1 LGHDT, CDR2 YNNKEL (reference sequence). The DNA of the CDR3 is TGTGCCAGCAGCCAGGCGGCCGGGGCCAACGTCCTGACTTTC. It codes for CASSQAAGANVLTF.

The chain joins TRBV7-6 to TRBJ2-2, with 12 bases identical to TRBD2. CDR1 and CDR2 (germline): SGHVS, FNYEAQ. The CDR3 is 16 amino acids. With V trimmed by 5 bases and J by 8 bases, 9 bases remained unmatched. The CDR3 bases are TGTGCCAGCAGCCCGCGACTAGCGGGGGAAGGGGGGGAGCTGTTTTTT. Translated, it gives CASSPRLAGEGGELFF.

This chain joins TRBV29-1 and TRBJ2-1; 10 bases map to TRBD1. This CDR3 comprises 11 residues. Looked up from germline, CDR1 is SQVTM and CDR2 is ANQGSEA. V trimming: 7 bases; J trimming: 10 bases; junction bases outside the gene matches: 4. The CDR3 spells CSGDRGEEQFF. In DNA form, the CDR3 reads TGCAGCGGGGACAGGGGCGAAGAGCAGTTCTTC.

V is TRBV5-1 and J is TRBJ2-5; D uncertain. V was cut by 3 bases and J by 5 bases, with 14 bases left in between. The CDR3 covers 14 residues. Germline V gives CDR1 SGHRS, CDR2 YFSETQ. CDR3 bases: TGCGCCAGCAGCTCCCGAGGATTTTCGGAGACCCAGTACTTC. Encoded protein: CASSSRGFSETQYF.

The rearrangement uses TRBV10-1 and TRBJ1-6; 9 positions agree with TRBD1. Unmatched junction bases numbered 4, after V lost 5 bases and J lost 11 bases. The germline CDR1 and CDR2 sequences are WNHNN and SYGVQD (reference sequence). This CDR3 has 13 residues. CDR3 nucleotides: TGCGCCAGCAGTCCCGGGACAGGGACACCCCTCCACTTT. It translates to CASSPGTGTPLHF.

DNA for the CDR3: TGTGCCAGCAGGACCGGGACAGGGAGTCCTGAGCAGTTCTTC. Protein: CASRTGTGSPEQFF. The V call is TRBV6-5, the J call TRBJ2-1; 9 bases agree with TRBD1. Germline V CDR1 and CDR2: MNHEY, SVGAGI. The CDR3 consists of 14 residues. The trim removed 6 bases at V and 9 bases at J, leaving 9 bases unmatched.

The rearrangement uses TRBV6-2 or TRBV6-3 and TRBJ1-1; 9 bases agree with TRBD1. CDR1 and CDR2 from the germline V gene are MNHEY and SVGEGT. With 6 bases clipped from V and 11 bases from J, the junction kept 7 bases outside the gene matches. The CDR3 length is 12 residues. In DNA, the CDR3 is TGTGCCAGCAGCAACAGGGGGCTAGATGCTTTCTTT. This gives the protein CASSNRGLDAFF.

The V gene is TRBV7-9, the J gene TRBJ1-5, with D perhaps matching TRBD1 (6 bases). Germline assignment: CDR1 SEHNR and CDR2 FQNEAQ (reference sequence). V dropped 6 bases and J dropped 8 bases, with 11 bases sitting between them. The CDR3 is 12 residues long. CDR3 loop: CASSGGVEPQHF. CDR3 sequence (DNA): TGTGCCAGCAGTGGGGGCGTTGAGCCCCAGCATTTT.